Described below is a single T cell receptor beta chain sequence and its context. Its target is unknown. The authors extracted RNA and reverse transcribed it into cDNA as the sequencing template. Clones were sequenced by immunoSEQ multiplex PCR, and TCRdb holds only the in-frame ones, with some missing. In the table there are roughly 250,000 clones, 50% to 75% of which are singletons. Treatment defined: oral pan-JAK inhibitor, 5-10 mg twice daily. Lesional scalp punch biopsies and peripheral blood were collected from alopecia areata patients. This sample was included in a study of CD8+ T cells in alopecia areata. Turning to the study itself: It was oral tofacitinib, at 5 to 10 mg twice daily, that treated patients received. General study points: Tofacitinib significantly decreased scalp clonality and expanded CD8+ clones among top 100.

V was cut by 3 bases and J by 9 bases, with 9 bases left in between. CDR1 ENHRY and CDR2 SYGVKD come from the germline V gene. The CDR3 consists of 12 residues. The chain recombines TRBV10-3 with TRBJ2-1; D remains unclear. The material sequenced was CD4+ T cells sorted from blood, taken at roughly week 53, from a patient treated with tofacitinib. This receptor was obtained from a human donor with alopecia areata. CDR3 sequence: CAISDIRGEQFF. In nucleotides, the CDR3 is TGTGCCATCAGTGATATTCGTGGTGAGCAGTTCTTC.